The next 15 T cell receptor beta chains were all read from a single sample in a study of blood T cell repertoires in COVID-19. The method was immunoSEQ multiplex PCR; TCRdb's version includes in-frame clones alone and lacks a portion of them. The data hold 65,000 to 75,000 clones, with roughly 90% observed a single time. Input material: peripheral blood. The receptors here all came from a man aged 45-60 years with acute or convalescent COVID-19.

This clone was seen only a few times. V and J are TRBV19 and TRBJ2-2, with 11 positions matching TRBD2. The J segment lost 6 bases and the V segment lost 3 bases, leaving 9 bases of the junction unmatched. The CDR3 runs 17 residues. Per germline, CDR1 LNHDA and CDR2 SQIVND (reference sequence). DNA of the CDR3: TGTGCCAGTAGTATGGTGGGGCTAGCGGGAGGTGCCGGGGAGCTGTTTTTT. This encodes CASSMVGLAGGAGELFF.

V and J are TRBV2 and TRBJ1-2; weak D call: TRBD1 (5 bases). Looked up from germline, CDR1 is SNHLY and CDR2 is FYNNEI. Deletions cut 7 bases from V and 7 bases from J, with 16 bases between. This CDR3 comprises 13 residues. Written as DNA, the CDR3 is TGTGCCAGCACCAGGGAGGGGACCGCTGGCTACACCTTC. Translating gives CASTREGTAGYTF.

The chain couples TRBV2 to TRBJ1-5, with TRBD1 identical over 7 bases. From germline, CDR1 is SNHLY and CDR2 FYNNEI. With V trimmed by 5 bases and J by 6 bases, 4 bases remained unmatched. The CDR3 contains 13 residues. The CDR3: CASSTTGTQPQHF. CDR3 coding DNA: TGTGCCAGCAGTACGACAGGGACTCAGCCCCAGCATTTT.

This chain links TRBV5-8 with TRBJ2-7; D might be TRBD2 (7 bases). V dropped 0 bases and J dropped 0 bases, with 10 bases sitting between them. Germline assignment: CDR1 SGHTS and CDR2 YDEGEE. This CDR3 is built from 15 residues. The CDR3 DNA reads TGTGCCAGCAGCTTGGGCGGGGGCAGCTCCTACGAGCAGTACTTC. It is translated as CASSLGGGSSYEQYF.

The chain uses TRBV6-5 and TRBJ1-1; TRBD1 is a possible D gene (6 bases). CDR1 MNHEY and CDR2 SVGAGI come from the germline V gene. The CDR3 is 15 residues long. The ends were cut back, 11 bases at V and 3 bases at J, with 22 bases in the middle. The CDR3 region is CAATRMGAIDTEAFF. CDR3 bases: TGTGCCGCGACCCGTATGGGGGCGATCGACACTGAAGCTTTCTTT.

The rearrangement joins TRBV29-1 to TRBJ2-7; 8 positions match TRBD2. Trimming took 4 bases from V and 3 from J; bases not matched to a gene: 5. Germline loops: CDR1 SQVTM, CDR2 ANQGSEA. This CDR3 comprises 13 residues. The DNA of the CDR3 is TGCAGCGTTGTGAGCGGGAGCCACTACGAGCAGTACTTC. It specifies CSVVSGSHYEQYF.

The gene calls are TRBV11-2 and TRBJ1-2; tentatively, D is TRBD1 (5 bases). Per the germline V gene, CDR1 is SGHAT and CDR2 is FQNNGV. Between the trimmed V and J ends, which lost 1 base and 6 bases, there was a span of 9 bases. This CDR3 region has 13 residues. The CDR3 coding sequence is TGTGCCAGCAGCTTAGGCAGGGTGGATGGCTACACCTTC. It codes for CASSLGRVDGYTF.

This chain joins TRBV6-2 or TRBV6-3 and TRBJ1-1; D not resolved. The CDR3 totals 16 residues. Trimming shortened V by 0 bases and J by 3 bases, and 14 bases separated the two germline ends. Germline-derived CDR1 and CDR2 are MNHEY and SVGEGT. CDR3 in amino acids: CASSYSVLGGHTEAFF. Written as DNA, the CDR3 is TGTGCCAGCAGTTACTCTGTACTTGGAGGGCACACTGAAGCTTTCTTT.

The J gene is TRBJ2-3, the V gene TRBV6-1, with D maybe TRBD2 (6 bases). The CDR3 is made up of 14 amino acids. From germline, CDR1 is MNHNS and CDR2 SASEGT. Deletions cut 2 bases from V and 5 bases from J, with 11 bases between. The CDR3 coding sequence is TGTGCCAGCAGTGAATTCGGGGGAAGAGATACGCAGTATTTT. Translated, it gives CASSEFGGRDTQYF.

This chain links TRBV10-1 with TRBJ2-1, with D perhaps TRBD2 (5 bases). Trimming removed 4 bases from V and 9 bases from J, with 13 bases in between. CDR3 length: 13 residues. CDR1 WNHNN and CDR2 SYGVQD come from the germline V gene (reference sequence). CDR3 bases: TGCGCCAGCAGTGGGACTCCCACGGGTGAGCAGTTCTTC. This translates into CASSGTPTGEQFF.

This clone was picked up one time. This chain uses TRBV13 with TRBJ2-3; no clear D. V was trimmed by 5 bases and J by 3 bases, leaving 9 bases between them. This CDR3 has 13 amino acids. Per germline, CDR1 PRHDT and CDR2 FYEKMQ (reference sequence). The CDR3 sequence is CASSPRLTDTQYF. The CDR3 DNA reads TGTGCCAGCAGCCCTAGACTTACAGATACGCAGTATTTT. The entire variable domain, with the rest obtained from reference TRBV13 and TRBJ2-3, is as follows: AAGVIQSPRHLIKEKRETATLKCYPIPRHDTVYWYQQGPGQDPQFLISFYEKMQSDKGSIPDRFSAQQFSDYHSELNMSSLELGDSALYFCASSPRLTDTQYFGPGTRLTVL.

The chain joins TRBV3-1 (or the pseudogene TRBV3-2) to TRBJ1-2, with no clear D. V shed 0 bases and J shed 3 bases, with 8 bases lying between them. Per germline, CDR1 LGHDT and CDR2 YNNKEL (reference sequence). This CDR3 contains 14 residues. CDR3 nucleotide sequence: TGTGCCAGCAGCCAAGAGGGCATACACTATGGCTACACCTTC. It translates to CASSQEGIHYGYTF.

This chain links TRBV5-1 with TRBJ2-1, with D possibly being TRBD1 (6 bases). The CDR3 length is 16 residues. The germline gives CDR1 SGHRS, CDR2 YFSETQ. V lost 1 base and J lost 0, with 11 bases in between. The chain's CDR3 is CASSLLGASSYNEQFF. The CDR3 nucleotides are TGCGCCAGCAGCTTGCTGGGGGCGAGCTCCTACAATGAGCAGTTCTTC.

The chain combines TRBV18 with TRBJ1-1, with 8 nucleotides matching TRBD1. The CDR3 length is 16 residues. Losses at the gene ends were 3 bases for V and 5 bases for J; bases not matched to a gene: 11. Germline assignment: CDR1 KGHSH and CDR2 LQKENI. This CDR3 is CASSPSRTGRGTEAFF. The CDR3 nucleotides are TGTGCCAGCTCACCCTCGAGGACAGGGAGGGGGACTGAAGCTTTCTTT. Full variable domain (remainder filled in from reference TRBV18 and TRBJ1-1): NAGVMQNPRHLVRRRGQEARLRCSPMKGHSHVYWYRQLPEEGLKFMVYLQKENIIDESGMPKERFSAEFPKEGPSILRIQQVVRGDSAAYFCASSPSRTGRGTEAFFGQGTRLTVV.

This clone was recorded a few times. V gene TRBV5-5 combines with J gene TRBJ2-1; the D gene is possibly TRBD1 (7 bases). The V gene lost 0 bases and the J gene lost 9 bases, with 16 bases spanning the gap. There are 15 residues in the CDR3. The V gene's germline CDR1 is SGHKS and CDR2 YYEKEE (reference sequence). The CDR3 is CASSLAARGVGEQFF. The DNA of the CDR3 is TGTGCCAGCAGCTTGGCCGCCAGGGGGGTGGGTGAGCAGTTCTTC.